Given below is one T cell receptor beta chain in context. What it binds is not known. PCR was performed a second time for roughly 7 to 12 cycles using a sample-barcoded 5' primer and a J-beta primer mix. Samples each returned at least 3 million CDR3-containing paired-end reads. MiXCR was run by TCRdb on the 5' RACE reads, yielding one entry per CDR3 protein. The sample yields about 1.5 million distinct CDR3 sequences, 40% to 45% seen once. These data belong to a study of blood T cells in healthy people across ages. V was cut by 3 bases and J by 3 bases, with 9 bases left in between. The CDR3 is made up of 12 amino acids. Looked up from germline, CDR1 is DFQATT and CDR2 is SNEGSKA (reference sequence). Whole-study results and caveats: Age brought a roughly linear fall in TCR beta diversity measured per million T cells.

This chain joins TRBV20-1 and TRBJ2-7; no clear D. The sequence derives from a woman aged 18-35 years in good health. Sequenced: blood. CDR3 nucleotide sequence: TGCAGTGCTAGTAAGGCTCTCTACGAGCAGTACTTC. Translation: CSASKALYEQYF.